Listed here is a single T cell receptor beta chain. Its target is unknown. These data belong to a study of shared clonotypes between healthy human individuals. Points from the study as a whole: Sequencing depth was expected to influence donor clonotype sharing.

The authors split each subset's genomic DNA evenly across several immunoSEQ plates. Profiled with immunoSEQ multiplex PCR; TCRdb holds only in-frame clones, not every one. The data hold more than 2,000,000 clones, with just over 90% observed a single time. The V end lost 5 bases, the J end lost 5 bases, and 9 bases lay between the germline ends. Germline V CDR1 and CDR2: SGHTA, FQGNSA. The CDR3 has 13 residues. The study enrolled healthy HIV-negative adults without recent acute infections or vaccinations as donors. This rearrangement joins TRBV7-2 to TRBJ1-4; D ambiguous. The TCR was taken from a man between 18 and 29 years old in good health. Sequenced material: naive CD4+ T cells sorted from blood. The subset is: CD45RA+ positively selected. As DNA, the CDR3 is TGTGCCAGCAGCCGGGAAAGGAATGAAAAACTGTTTTTT. This sequence encodes CASSRERNEKLFF.